A selection of T cell receptor beta chains follows, all from one sample in a study of blood T cell repertoires in COVID-19. The assay was immunoSEQ multiplex PCR, and TCRdb's table has in-frame clones only and misses some. The profile shows about 190,000 clones, around 79% of them singletons. Sequencing was done on a sample of peripheral blood. The source of these receptors is a man in his forties or fifties who had recovered from COVID-19. CDR3s include the opening cysteine and the closing phenylalanine or tryptophan. Fields, in order: J gene, D gene, V gene, clone size, CDR3 protein, CDR3 DNA. A D gene is named only where the DNA matches it firmly. Clone size is shown for a subset of rows, as once, few, many or a class of expanded clone.

TRBJ2-1 NA TRBV7-3 NA CASSLLVDGEQFF TGTGCCAGCAGCTTATTAGTAGATGGTGAGCAGTTCTTC
TRBJ2-1 NA TRBV12-3/TRBV12-4 NA CASSLGAGEQFF TGTGCCAGCAGTTTGGGCGCCGGTGAGCAGTTCTTC
TRBJ2-5 NA TRBV29-1 NA CSVFKAGETQYF TGCAGCGTTTTTAAAGCGGGAGAGACCCAGTACTTC
TRBJ2-3 TRBD2 TRBV27 NA CASYKTSGMGDTQYF TGTGCCAGTTATAAGACTAGCGGGATGGGGGATACGCAGTATTTT
TRBJ1-2 TRBD1 TRBV29-1 NA CSVARDRGANGYTF TGCAGCGTGGCCCGGGACAGGGGGGCGAATGGCTACACCTTC
TRBJ2-7 TRBD1 TRBV6-5 NA CASSRRQGWYEQYF TGTGCCAGCAGCCGAAGACAGGGATGGTACGAGCAGTACTTC
TRBJ2-5 TRBD1 TRBV19 NA CASSTLGQGQETQYF TGTGCCAGTAGTACGCTCGGACAGGGCCAAGAGACCCAGTACTTC
TRBJ2-1 TRBD2 TRBV3-1/TRBV3-2 NA CASSTLAGPLHEQFF TGTGCCAGCAGCACACTAGCGGGCCCCCTCCATGAGCAGTTCTTC
TRBJ2-3 TRBD2 TRBV27 NA CASSTLAGEGGYTQYF TGTGCCAGCAGTACCTTAGCGGGAGAGGGGGGGTATACGCAGTATTTT
TRBJ2-5 TRBD1 TRBV5-1 NA CASSYQGAHAETQYF TGCGCCAGCAGCTACCAGGGGGCGCACGCAGAGACCCAGTACTTC
TRBJ2-1 NA TRBV24-1 NA CATSELTSGALDEQFF TGTGCCACCAGTGAACTCACCTCAGGGGCGCTGGATGAGCAGTTCTTC
TRBJ2-2 NA TRBV30 NA CAWGGYNTGELFF TGTGCCTGGGGCGGGTATAACACCGGGGAGCTGTTTTTT
TRBJ2-5 TRBD2 TRBV9 NA CASSVAASGETQYF TGTGCCAGCAGCGTAGCGGCTAGCGGGGAGACCCAGTACTTC
TRBJ2-2 TRBD2 TRBV7-2 NA CASVYGLSGSAGELFF TGTGCCAGCGTTTATGGGCTGAGCGGGAGTGCCGGGGAGCTGTTTTTT
TRBJ2-7 TRBD2 TRBV15 few CATSRTSGAYEQYF TGTGCCACCAGCAGGACTAGCGGGGCCTACGAGCAGTACTTC
TRBJ1-2 TRBD1 TRBV3-1/TRBV3-2 NA CASSQDSGQIHTF TGTGCCAGCAGCCAAGATTCGGGACAGATTCACACCTTC
TRBJ2-3 NA TRBV24-1 NA CATSDVNTQYF TGTGCCACCAGTGATGTAAATACGCAGTATTTT
TRBJ2-6 NA TRBV7-9 NA CASSLALGGNSGANVLTF TGTGCCAGCAGCTTAGCGCTCGGGGGAAACTCTGGGGCCAACGTCCTGACTTTC
TRBJ2-1 TRBD1 TRBV4-2 NA CASSQAGQVGYNEQFF TGTGCCAGCAGCCAGGCCGGACAGGTTGGTTACAATGAGCAGTTCTTC
TRBJ2-7 TRBD1 TRBV5-1 NA CASSLLPGQGNYEQYF TGCGCCAGCAGCTTGCTTCCGGGACAGGGTAACTACGAGCAGTACTTC
TRBJ1-5 NA TRBV4-1 NA CASSLGHSNQPQHF TGCGCCAGCAGCCTAGGACATAGCAATCAGCCCCAGCATTTT
TRBJ1-5 TRBD1 TRBV28 NA CASSKTGSIGNQPQHF TGTGCCAGCAGTAAGACAGGGAGCATAGGGAATCAGCCCCAGCATTTT
TRBJ1-3 NA TRBV5-1 few CASRLQNSGNTIYF TGCGCCAGCAGGCTACAGAACTCTGGAAACACCATATATTTT
TRBJ1-1 NA TRBV27 NA CASLAGTEAFF TGTGCCAGCTTGGCGGGGACTGAAGCTTTCTTT
TRBJ2-2 NA TRBV4-1 NA CASSVNRGANTGELFF TGCGCCAGCAGCGTCAATAGGGGCGCTAACACCGGGGAGCTGTTTTTT
TRBJ2-7 TRBD1 TRBV19 NA CASRTGTGADEQYF TGTGCCAGTAGGACCGGGACAGGGGCGGACGAGCAGTACTTC
TRBJ1-1 TRBD1 TRBV29-1 NA CSVGDSKKMNTEAFF TGCAGCGTTGGGGACAGTAAAAAAATGAACACTGAAGCTTTCTTT
TRBJ2-3 NA TRBV5-1 NA CASSLASGAADTQYF TGCGCCAGCAGCTTGGCCTCGGGAGCTGCAGATACGCAGTATTTT
TRBJ2-5 NA TRBV4-2 NA CASSQESAGSETQYF TGTGCCAGCAGCCAAGAATCGGCAGGGTCAGAGACCCAGTACTTC
TRBJ2-1 TRBD2 TRBV28 NA CASSIQGLAGTYNEQFF TGTGCCAGCAGTATCCAAGGACTAGCGGGAACCTACAATGAGCAGTTCTTC
TRBJ2-5 NA TRBV19 NA CASSIGAGAGGETQYF TGTGCCAGTAGTATAGGCGCAGGGGCGGGTGGAGAGACCCAGTACTTC
TRBJ2-3 NA TRBV7-9 NA CASTRPNSDTQYF TGTGCCAGCACCCGCCCTAACTCAGATACGCAGTATTTT
TRBJ2-5 NA TRBV4-3 NA CASSQDLLSETQYF TGCGCCAGCAGCCAAGACCTACTGTCCGAGACCCAGTACTTC
TRBJ2-3 NA TRBV11-2 NA CASSWGAGAADTQYF TGTGCCAGCAGCTGGGGGGCGGGAGCGGCAGATACGCAGTATTTT
TRBJ2-3 TRBD2 TRBV27 NA CASSSFISTSGRRTDTQYF TGTGCCAGCAGTTCGTTCATATCGACTAGCGGGAGGAGGACAGATACGCAGTATTTT
TRBJ2-3 TRBD2 TRBV6-5 NA CASSYVTGGPEDTQYF TGTGCCAGCAGTTACGTAACGGGAGGGCCTGAAGATACGCAGTATTTT
TRBJ1-2 NA TRBV7-8 NA CASSLVDSDYGYTF TGTGCCAGCAGCTTAGTTGACAGCGATTATGGCTACACCTTC
TRBJ1-6 NA TRBV24-1 NA CATMGLGSPLHF TGTGCCACCATGGGGCTTGGCTCACCCCTCCACTTT
TRBJ2-3 TRBD2 TRBV28 NA CASSGTSGRDTQYF TGTGCCAGCAGCGGGACTAGCGGGAGGGATACGCAGTATTTT
TRBJ1-2 NA TRBV27 NA CASSKRGNLPGYTF TGTGCCAGCAGTAAAAGAGGGAATCTCCCTGGCTACACCTTC
TRBJ2-6 NA TRBV5-4 few CASSPLGLQSSGANVLTF TGTGCCAGCAGCCCATTGGGACTGCAATCCTCTGGGGCCAACGTCCTGACTTTC
TRBJ2-1 TRBD2 TRBV30 NA CAWSVPETGGSNEQFF TGTGCCTGGAGTGTACCTGAAACGGGAGGAAGCAATGAGCAGTTCTTC
TRBJ2-7 TRBD2 TRBV6-1 NA CASSEILGTSGKSDEQYF TGTGCCAGCAGTGAAATATTAGGGACTAGCGGGAAATCGGACGAGCAGTACTTC
TRBJ2-1 TRBD2 TRBV4-1 NA CASSQETSGKYNEQFF TGCGCCAGCAGCCAAGAAACTAGCGGCAAATACAATGAGCAGTTCTTC
TRBJ2-1 TRBD2 TRBV9 NA CASSDPRASGFNEQFF TGTGCCAGCAGCGACCCCCGGGCTAGCGGGTTCAATGAGCAGTTCTTC
TRBJ2-1 TRBD2 TRBV6-1 NA CASSDLADPINEQFF TGTGCCAGCAGTGACCTAGCGGATCCTATCAATGAGCAGTTCTTC
TRBJ1-5 NA TRBV21-1 NA CASSKDRVVQPQHF TGTGCCAGCAGCAAAGACAGGGTTGTTCAGCCCCAGCATTTT
TRBJ1-5 NA TRBV5-1 NA CASSLASNQPQHF TGCGCCAGCAGCTTGGCCTCCAATCAGCCCCAGCATTTT
TRBJ2-2 TRBD2 TRBV4-2 NA CASSQELGLAVTGELFF TGTGCCAGCAGCCAAGAGTTGGGACTAGCGGTCACCGGGGAGCTGTTTTTT
TRBJ1-5 TRBD1 TRBV28 many CASRDSDHQPQHF TGTGCCAGCCGGGACAGCGATCATCAGCCCCAGCATTTT
TRBJ1-1 TRBD1 TRBV6-5 NA CASRYRGTFDTEAFF TGTGCCAGCAGGTACAGGGGAACTTTCGACACTGAAGCTTTCTTT
TRBJ2-2 TRBD2 TRBV3-1/TRBV3-2 NA CASSQRLAGRTGELFF TGTGCCAGCAGCCAGAGGCTAGCGGGCCGAACCGGGGAGCTGTTTTTT
TRBJ2-7 TRBD1 TRBV10-1 NA CASSRDRGDEQYF TGCGCCAGCAGCCGGGACAGGGGTGACGAGCAGTACTTC
TRBJ2-1 TRBD2 TRBV19 NA CASSRAISSGRRYNEQFF TGTGCCAGTAGTCGGGCAATCTCTAGCGGGAGGAGATACAATGAGCAGTTCTTC
TRBJ2-4 TRBD1 TRBV2 NA CASSGGQAVNIQYF TGTGCCAGCAGCGGGGGACAGGCAGTAAACATTCAGTACTTC
TRBJ1-1 TRBD1 TRBV7-8 NA CASKPDRGGDTEAFF TGTGCCAGCAAGCCGGACAGGGGGGGGGACACTGAAGCTTTCTTT
TRBJ1-2 TRBD1 TRBV28 few CASRPPGQLEVGYTF TGTGCCAGCAGGCCCCCGGGACAGCTAGAAGTGGGCTACACCTTC
TRBJ2-5 TRBD2 TRBV4-2 NA CASSQGVRGGVKETQYF TGTGCCAGCAGCCAGGGGGTGCGGGGGGGGGTCAAAGAGACCCAGTACTTC
TRBJ2-7 TRBD2 TRBV19 few CASSQTPSRTSGSSYEQYF TGTGCCAGTAGCCAAACGCCTTCGAGGACTAGCGGGAGCTCCTACGAGCAGTACTTC
TRBJ2-3 TRBD2 TRBV29-1 NA CSVGIAGATDTQYF TGCAGCGTTGGTATAGCGGGAGCGACAGATACGCAGTATTTT